The clone carrying this T cell receptor (beta chain) was observed a single time. The data belong to a study of blood T cell repertoires in COVID-19. About the research overall: Specimens from acute and convalescent COVID-19 originated in the United States, Italy and Spain. Sources were T cells, B-cell-depleted T cells, or PBMCs; the material itself was cDNA or gDNA.

Germline V gene sequence: CDR1 ENHRY, CDR2 SYGVKD. V was pared by 4 bases and J by 10 bases, with 7 bases of the junction left unmatched. This CDR3 has 14 residues. Assay used: immunoSEQ multiplex PCR; TCRdb lists only in-frame clones, some missing. Seen here are 250,000 or so clones, about 80% observed once, and the top ten hold about 3.5%. The receptor was isolated from a woman older than 75 with acute or convalescent COVID-19. Sequenced material: peripheral blood. The V call is TRBV10-3, the J call TRBJ1-6; 7 bases are a match to TRBD1. In DNA, the CDR3 is TGTGCCATCAGTGCGGTAGGGGGCGCATCACCCCTCCACTTT. Translating it yields CAISAVGGASPLHF.